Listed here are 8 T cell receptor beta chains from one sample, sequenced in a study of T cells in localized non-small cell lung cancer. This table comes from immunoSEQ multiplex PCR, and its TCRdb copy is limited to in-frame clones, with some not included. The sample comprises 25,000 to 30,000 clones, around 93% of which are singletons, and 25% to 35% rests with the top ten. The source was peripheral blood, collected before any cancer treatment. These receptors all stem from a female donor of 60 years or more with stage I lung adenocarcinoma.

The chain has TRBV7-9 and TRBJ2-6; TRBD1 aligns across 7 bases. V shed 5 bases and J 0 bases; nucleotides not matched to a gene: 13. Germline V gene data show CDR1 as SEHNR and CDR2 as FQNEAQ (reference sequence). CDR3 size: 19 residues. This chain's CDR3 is CASSPSPGQTISGANVLTF. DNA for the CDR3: TGTGCCAGCAGCCCGTCTCCGGGACAGACAATCTCTGGGGCCAACGTCCTGACTTTC.

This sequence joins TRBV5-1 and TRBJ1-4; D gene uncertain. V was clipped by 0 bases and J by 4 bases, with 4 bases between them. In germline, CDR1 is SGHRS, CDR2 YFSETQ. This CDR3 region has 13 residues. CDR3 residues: CASSLGFNEKLFF. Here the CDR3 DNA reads TGCGCCAGCAGCTTGGGATTTAATGAAAAACTGTTTTTT.

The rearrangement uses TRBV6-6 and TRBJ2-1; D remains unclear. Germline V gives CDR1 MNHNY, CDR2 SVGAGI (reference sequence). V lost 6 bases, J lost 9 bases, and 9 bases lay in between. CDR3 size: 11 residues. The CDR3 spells CASSYTGEQFF. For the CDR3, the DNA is TGTGCCAGCAGCTACACCGGTGAGCAGTTCTTC.

CDR3 amino acids: CASSLKGPSGANVLTF. The CDR3 bases are TGTGCCAGCAGCTTAAAGGGCCCCTCTGGGGCCAACGTCCTGACTTTC. The chain joins TRBV7-3 to TRBJ2-6; unclear D gene. Germline V lookup: CDR1 SGHTA, CDR2 FQGTGA. This CDR3 has 16 residues. The V end was cut by 1 base, the J end by 0 bases, with 7 bases between.

CDR3 region: CASSVVRVNTEAFF. CDR3 sequence (DNA): TGTGCCAGCAGCGTCGTCCGAGTGAACACTGAAGCTTTCTTT. V gene TRBV13 combines with J gene TRBJ1-1; D is unresolved. V dropped 5 bases and J dropped 0 bases, with 10 bases sitting between them. Germline V gene data show CDR1 as PRHDT and CDR2 as FYEKMQ (reference sequence). The CDR3 spans 14 residues.

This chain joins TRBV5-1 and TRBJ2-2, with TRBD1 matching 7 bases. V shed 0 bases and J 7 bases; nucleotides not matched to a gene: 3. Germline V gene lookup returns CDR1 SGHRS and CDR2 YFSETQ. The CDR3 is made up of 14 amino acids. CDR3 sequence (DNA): TGCGCCAGCAGCTTGGAACAGGGGTTCGGGGAGCTGTTTTTT. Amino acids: CASSLEQGFGELFF.

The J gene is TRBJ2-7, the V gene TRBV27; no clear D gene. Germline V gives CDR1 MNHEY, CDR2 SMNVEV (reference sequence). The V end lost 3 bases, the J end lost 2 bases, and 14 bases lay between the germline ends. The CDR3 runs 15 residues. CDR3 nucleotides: TGTGCCAGCAGTTTCGTGAAGGGCTCTACCTACGAGCAGTACTTC. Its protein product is CASSFVKGSTYEQYF.

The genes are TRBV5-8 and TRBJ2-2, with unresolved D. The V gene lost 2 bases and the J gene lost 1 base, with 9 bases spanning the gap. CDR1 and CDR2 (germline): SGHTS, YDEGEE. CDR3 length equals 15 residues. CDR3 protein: CASSFPTQNTGELFF. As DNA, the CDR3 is TGTGCCAGCAGCTTTCCCACCCAGAACACCGGGGAGCTGTTTTTT.